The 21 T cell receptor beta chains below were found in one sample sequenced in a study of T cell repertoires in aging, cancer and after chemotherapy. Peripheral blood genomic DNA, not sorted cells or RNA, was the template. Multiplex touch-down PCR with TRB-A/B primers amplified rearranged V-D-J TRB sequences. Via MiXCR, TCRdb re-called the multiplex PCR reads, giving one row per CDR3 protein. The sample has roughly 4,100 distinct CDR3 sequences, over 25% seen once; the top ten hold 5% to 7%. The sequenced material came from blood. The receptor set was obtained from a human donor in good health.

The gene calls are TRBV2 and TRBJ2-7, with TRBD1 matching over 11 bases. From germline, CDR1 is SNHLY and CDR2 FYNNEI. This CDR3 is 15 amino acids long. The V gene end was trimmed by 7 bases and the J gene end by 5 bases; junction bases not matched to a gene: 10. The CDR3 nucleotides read TGTGCCAGCACTCCAGCTAGGACAGGGGGCGACGAGCAGTACTTC. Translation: CASTPARTGGDEQYF.

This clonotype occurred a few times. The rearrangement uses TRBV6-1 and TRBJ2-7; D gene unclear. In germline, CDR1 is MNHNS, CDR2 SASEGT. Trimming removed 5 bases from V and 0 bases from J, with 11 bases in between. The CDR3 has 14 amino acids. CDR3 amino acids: CASSRGTSSYEQYF. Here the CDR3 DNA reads TGTGCCAGCAGTCGAGGCACAAGCTCCTACGAGCAGTACTTC.

CDR3 residues: CASRRNGLSNQPQHF. Here the CDR3 DNA reads TGTGCCAGCAGAAGGAACGGACTTAGCAATCAGCCCCAGCATTTT. This rearrangement joins TRBV27 to TRBJ1-5; no clear D. This CDR3 spans 15 amino acids. Germline V gene data show CDR1 as MNHEY and CDR2 as SMNVEV (reference sequence). Trimming took 6 bases from V and 0 from J, leaving 12 bases between them.

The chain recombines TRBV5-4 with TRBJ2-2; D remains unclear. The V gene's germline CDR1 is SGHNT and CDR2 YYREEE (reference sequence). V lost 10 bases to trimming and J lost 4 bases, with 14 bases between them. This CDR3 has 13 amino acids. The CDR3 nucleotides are TGTGCCGTAGAAAGACCGACCACCGGGGAGCTGTTTTTT. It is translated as CAVERPTTGELFF.

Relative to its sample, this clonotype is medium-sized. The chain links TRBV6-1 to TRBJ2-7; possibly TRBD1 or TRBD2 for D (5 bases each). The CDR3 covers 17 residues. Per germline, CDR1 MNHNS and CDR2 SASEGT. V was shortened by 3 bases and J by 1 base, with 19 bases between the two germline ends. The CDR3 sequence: CASSEELDRGRSYEQYF. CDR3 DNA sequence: TGTGCCAGCAGTGAGGAACTAGATCGGGGCAGATCCTACGAGCAGTACTTC.

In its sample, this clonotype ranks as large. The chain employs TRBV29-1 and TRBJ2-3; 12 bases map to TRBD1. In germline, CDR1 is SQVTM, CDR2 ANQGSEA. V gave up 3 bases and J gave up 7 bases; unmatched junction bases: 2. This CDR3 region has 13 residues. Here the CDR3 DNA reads TGCAGCGTTGACGGGACAGGGGGCAATACGCAGTATTTT. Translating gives CSVDGTGGNTQYF.

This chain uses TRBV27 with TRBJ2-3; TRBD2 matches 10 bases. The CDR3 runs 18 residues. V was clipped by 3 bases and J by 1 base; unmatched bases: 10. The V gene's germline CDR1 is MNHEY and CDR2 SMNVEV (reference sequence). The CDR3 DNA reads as TGTGCCAGCAGTTTGCGCTTCGTTAGCGGGGGGCGCACAGATACGCAGTATTTT. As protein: CASSLRFVSGGRTDTQYF.

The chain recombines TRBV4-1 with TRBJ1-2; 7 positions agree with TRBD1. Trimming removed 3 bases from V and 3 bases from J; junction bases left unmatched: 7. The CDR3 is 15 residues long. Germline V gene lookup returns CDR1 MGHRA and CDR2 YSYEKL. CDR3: CASSQEGTAYYGYTF. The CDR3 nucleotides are TGCGCCAGCAGCCAGGAAGGGACAGCATACTATGGCTACACCTTC.

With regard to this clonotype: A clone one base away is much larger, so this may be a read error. DNA of the CDR3: TGTGCCAGCACTACCGGCGGGGCAGGGCTTTCGAACACCGGGGAGCTGTTTTTT. As protein: CASTTGGAGLSNTGELFF. The chain uses TRBV5-6 and TRBJ2-2; TRBD2 is a possible D gene (6 bases). V was shortened by 6 bases and J by 0 bases, with 21 bases between the two germline ends. CDR3 size: 18 residues. Looked up from germline, CDR1 is SGHDT and CDR2 is YYEEEE.

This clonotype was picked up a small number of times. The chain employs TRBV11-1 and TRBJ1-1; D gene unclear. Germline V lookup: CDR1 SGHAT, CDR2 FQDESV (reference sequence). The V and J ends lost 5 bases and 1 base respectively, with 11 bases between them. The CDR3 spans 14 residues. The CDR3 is CASSTRAANTEAFF. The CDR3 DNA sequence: TGTGCCAGCAGCACGAGGGCAGCGAACACTGAAGCTTTCTTT.

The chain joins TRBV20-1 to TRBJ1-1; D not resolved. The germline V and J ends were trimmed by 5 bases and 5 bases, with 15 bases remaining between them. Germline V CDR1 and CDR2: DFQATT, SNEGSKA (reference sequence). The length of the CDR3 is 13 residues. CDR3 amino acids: CSASRTDRTEAFF. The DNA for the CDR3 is TGCAGTGCTTCTAGGACCGACCGTACTGAAGCTTTCTTT.

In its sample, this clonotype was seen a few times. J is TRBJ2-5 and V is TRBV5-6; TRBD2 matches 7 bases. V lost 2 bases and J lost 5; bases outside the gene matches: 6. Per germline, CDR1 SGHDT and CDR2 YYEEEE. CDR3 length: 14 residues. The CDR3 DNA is TGTGCCAGCAGCTTCAGAGCGGGGTCGGAGACCCAGTACTTC. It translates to CASSFRAGSETQYF. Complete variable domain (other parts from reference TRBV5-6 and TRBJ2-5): DAGVTQSPTHLIKTRGQQVTLRCSPKSGHDTVSWYQQALGQGPQFIFQYYEEEERQRGNFPDRFSGHQFPNYSSELNVNALLLGDSALYLCASSFRAGSETQYFGPGTRLLVL.

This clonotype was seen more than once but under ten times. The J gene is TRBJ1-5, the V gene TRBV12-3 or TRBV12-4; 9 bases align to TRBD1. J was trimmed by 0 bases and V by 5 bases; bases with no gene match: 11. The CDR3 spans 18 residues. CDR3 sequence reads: CASSLGTGPGFSNQPQHF. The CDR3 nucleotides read TGTGCCAGCAGTCTAGGGACAGGGCCCGGGTTTAGCAATCAGCCCCAGCATTTT.

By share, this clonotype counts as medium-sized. The CDR3 DNA reads as TGTGCCAGTGGGACAGGGATGGGGTACGAGCAGTACTTC. Its protein is CASGTGMGYEQYF. The chain is built from TRBV19 and TRBJ2-7; the match to TRBD1 covers 9 bases. This CDR3 contains 13 residues. Germline trimming cut 8 bases from V and 4 bases from J; bases unmatched to any gene: 6. CDR1 LNHDA and CDR2 SQIVND come from the germline V gene (reference sequence).

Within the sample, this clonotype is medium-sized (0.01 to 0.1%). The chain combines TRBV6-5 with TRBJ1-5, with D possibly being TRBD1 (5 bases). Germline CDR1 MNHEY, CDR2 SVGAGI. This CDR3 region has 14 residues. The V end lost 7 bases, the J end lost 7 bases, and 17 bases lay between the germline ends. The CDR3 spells CASTPRLGDQPQHF. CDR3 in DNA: TGTGCCAGCACCCCCCGGTTAGGGGACCAGCCCCAGCATTTT.

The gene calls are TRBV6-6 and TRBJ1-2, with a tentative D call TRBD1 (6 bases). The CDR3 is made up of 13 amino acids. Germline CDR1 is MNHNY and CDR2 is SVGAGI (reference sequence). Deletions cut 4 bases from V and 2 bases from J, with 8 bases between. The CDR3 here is CASSLTGNYGYTF. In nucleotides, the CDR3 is TGTGCCAGCAGTTTAACAGGGAACTATGGCTACACCTTC.

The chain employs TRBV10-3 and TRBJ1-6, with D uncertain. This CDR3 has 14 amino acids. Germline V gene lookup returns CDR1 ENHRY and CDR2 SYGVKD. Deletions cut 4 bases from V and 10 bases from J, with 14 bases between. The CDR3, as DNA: TGTGCCATCAGTGCCGGTCTCGGAAGGTCACCCCTCCACTTT. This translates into CAISAGLGRSPLHF.

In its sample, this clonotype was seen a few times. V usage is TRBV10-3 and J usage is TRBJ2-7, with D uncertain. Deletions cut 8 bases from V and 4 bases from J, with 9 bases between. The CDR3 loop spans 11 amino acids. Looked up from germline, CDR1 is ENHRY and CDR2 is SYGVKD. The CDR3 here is CAIGALYEQYF. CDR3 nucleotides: TGTGCCATCGGCGCTCTGTACGAGCAGTACTTC.

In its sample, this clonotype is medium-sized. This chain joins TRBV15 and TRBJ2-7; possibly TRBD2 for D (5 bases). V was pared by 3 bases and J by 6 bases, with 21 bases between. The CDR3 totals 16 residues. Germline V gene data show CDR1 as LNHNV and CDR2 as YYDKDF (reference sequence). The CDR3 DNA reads TGTGCCACCAGCAGTGCTCCGGACCGAGGGTCGGGCGAGCAGTACTTC. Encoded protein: CATSSAPDRGSGEQYF.

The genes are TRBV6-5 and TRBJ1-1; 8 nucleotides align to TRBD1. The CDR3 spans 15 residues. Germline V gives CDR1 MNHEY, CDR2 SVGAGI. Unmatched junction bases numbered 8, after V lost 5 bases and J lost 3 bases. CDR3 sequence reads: CASSTTTGVYTEAFF. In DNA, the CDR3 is TGTGCCAGCAGTACCACGACAGGGGTGTACACTGAAGCTTTCTTT.

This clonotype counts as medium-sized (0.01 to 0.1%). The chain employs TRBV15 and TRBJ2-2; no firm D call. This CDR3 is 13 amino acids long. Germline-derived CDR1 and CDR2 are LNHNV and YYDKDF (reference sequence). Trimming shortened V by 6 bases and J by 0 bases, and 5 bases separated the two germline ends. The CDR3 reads CATRGANTGELFF. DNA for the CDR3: TGTGCCACCAGGGGCGCGAACACCGGGGAGCTGTTTTTT.